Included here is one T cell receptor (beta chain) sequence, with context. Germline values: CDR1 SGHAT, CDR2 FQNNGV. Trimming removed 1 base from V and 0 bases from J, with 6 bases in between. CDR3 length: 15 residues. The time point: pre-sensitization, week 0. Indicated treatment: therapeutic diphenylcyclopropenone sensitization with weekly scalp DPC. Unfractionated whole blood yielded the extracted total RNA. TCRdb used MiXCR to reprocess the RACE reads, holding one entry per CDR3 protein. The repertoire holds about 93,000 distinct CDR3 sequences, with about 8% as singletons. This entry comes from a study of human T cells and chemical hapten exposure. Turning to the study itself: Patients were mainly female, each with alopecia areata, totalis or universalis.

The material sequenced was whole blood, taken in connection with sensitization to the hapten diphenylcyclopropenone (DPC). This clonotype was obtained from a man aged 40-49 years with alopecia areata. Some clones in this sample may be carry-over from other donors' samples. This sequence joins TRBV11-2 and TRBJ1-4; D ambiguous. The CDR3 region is CASSLAPATNEKLFF. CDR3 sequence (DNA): TGTGCCAGCAGCTTAGCCCCTGCAACTAATGAAAAACTGTTTTTT.